This T cell receptor beta chain was observed in a study of CD8+ T cells in alopecia areata. Whole-study context: Patients in the treated group were given tofacitinib by mouth, 5 to 10 mg twice a day. Tofacitinib exposure lasted 6 to 18 months, followed by 6 months off drug. Whole-study results and caveats: Sequenced scalp T cells also include alphabeta T cells resident in normal skin.

The CDR3 covers 14 residues. Between the trimmed V and J ends, which lost 7 bases and 0 bases, there was a span of 15 bases. Germline CDR1 is SQVTM and CDR2 is ANQGSEA. In alopecia areata patients, both lesional scalp punch biopsies and peripheral blood were collected. In regard to this clone: Its target is not known.

RNA was extracted and reverse transcribed into cDNA as the sequencing template. Sequencing was performed with immunoSEQ multiplex PCR; in TCRdb, only in-frame clones are kept and a portion is missing. The repertoire holds about 150,000 clones, with around half as singletons. The sample in question was CD8+ T cells sorted from blood, obtained at week 0. J is TRBJ1-1 and V is TRBV29-1; tentative D call: TRBD1 (6 bases). This sequence was found in a human donor with alopecia areata. The CDR3 DNA sequence: TGCAGCGCCCTCCTACAGGGAATGAACACTGAAGCTTTCTTT. Its translation: CSALLQGMNTEAFF.